This entry is about one T cell receptor (beta chain). The time point denotes: peripheral blood 6 weeks after treatment start. There are 17 residues in the CDR3. CDR1 SGHAT and CDR2 FQNNGV come from the germline V gene. The trim removed 2 bases at V and 2 bases at J, leaving 8 bases unmatched. Clones were sequenced by immunoSEQ multiplex PCR, and TCRdb holds only the in-frame ones, with some missing. Altogether nearly 45,000 clones are present, around 82% being singletons, with the ten largest covering 13%. The sample comes from a study of PD-L1 blockade in urothelial cancer. As for the study in general: Each patient had 0 to 3 earlier chemotherapy regimens.

The TCR sequence derives from a man aged 55 to 69 with urothelial cancer. Here the sequenced sample was PBMCs, taken around atezolizumab (anti-PD-L1) treatment. V and J are TRBV11-2 and TRBJ2-3, with 9 nucleotides matching TRBD2. CDR3 sequence reads: CASSLFLAGRATDTQYF. The DNA of the CDR3 is TGTGCCAGCAGCTTATTCCTAGCGGGGCGTGCCACAGATACGCAGTATTTT.